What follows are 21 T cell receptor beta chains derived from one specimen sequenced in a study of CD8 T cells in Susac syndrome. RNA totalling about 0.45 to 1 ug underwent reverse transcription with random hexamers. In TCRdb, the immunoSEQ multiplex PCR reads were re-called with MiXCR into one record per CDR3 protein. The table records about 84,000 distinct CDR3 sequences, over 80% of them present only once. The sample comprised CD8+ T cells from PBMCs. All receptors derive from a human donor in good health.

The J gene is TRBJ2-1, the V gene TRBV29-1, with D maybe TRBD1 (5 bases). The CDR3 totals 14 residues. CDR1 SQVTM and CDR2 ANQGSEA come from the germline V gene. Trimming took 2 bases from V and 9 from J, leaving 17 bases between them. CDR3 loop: CSVELARVGSEQFF. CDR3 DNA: TGCAGCGTTGAATTGGCCAGGGTAGGTAGTGAGCAGTTCTTC.

CDR3 bases: TGTGCCAGCAGTCTCCCGGGCGGGGGGCCCCAGAATGAGCAGTTCTTC. This encodes CASSLPGGGPQNEQFF. The rearrangement joins TRBV28 to TRBJ2-1, with 8 bases identical to TRBD2. The length of the CDR3 is 16 residues. Germline V gene data show CDR1 as MDHEN and CDR2 as SYDVKM. The V gene end was trimmed by 5 bases and the J gene end by 7 bases; junction bases not matched to a gene: 13. The full variable domain, in which reference TRBV28 and TRBJ2-1 provide the parts outside the CDR3, is DVKVTQSSRYLVKRTGEKVFLECVQDMDHENMFWYRQDPGLGLRLIYFSYDVKMKEKGDIPEGYSVSREKKERFSLILESASTNQTSMYLCASSLPGGGPQNEQFFGPGTRLTVL.

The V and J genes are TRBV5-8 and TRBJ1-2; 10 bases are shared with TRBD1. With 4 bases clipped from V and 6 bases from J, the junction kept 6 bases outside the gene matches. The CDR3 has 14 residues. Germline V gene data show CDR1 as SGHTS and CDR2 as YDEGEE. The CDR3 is CASSVWDRGNGYTF. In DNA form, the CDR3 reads TGTGCCAGCAGCGTGTGGGACAGGGGAAATGGCTACACCTTC.

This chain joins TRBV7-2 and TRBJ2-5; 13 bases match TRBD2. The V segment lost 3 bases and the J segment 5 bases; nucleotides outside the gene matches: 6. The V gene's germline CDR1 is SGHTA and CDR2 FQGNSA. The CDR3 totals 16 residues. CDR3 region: CASSFWTSGGSETQYF. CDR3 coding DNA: TGTGCCAGCAGCTTTTGGACTAGCGGGGGATCGGAGACCCAGTACTTC.

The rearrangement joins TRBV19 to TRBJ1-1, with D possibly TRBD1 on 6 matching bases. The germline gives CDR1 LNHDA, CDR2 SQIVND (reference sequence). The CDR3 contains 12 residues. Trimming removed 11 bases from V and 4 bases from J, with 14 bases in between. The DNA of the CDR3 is TGTGCCTCCCTGGGGGCTAGCACTGAAGCTTTCTTT. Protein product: CASLGASTEAFF.

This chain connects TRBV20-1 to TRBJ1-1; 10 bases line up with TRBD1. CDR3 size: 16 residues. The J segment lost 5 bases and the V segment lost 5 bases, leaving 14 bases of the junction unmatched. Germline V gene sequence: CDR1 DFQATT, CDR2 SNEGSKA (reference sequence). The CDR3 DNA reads TGCAGTGCTCTAACCGGGACAGGGGTGAAGGAAACTGAAGCTTTCTTT. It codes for CSALTGTGVKETEAFF.

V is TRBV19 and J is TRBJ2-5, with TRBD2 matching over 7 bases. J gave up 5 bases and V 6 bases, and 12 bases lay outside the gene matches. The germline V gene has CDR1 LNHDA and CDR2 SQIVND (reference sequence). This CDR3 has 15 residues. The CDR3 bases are TGTGCCAGTAGCCGGGAGCTAGCGGTTTCGGAGACCCAGTACTTC. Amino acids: CASSRELAVSETQYF.

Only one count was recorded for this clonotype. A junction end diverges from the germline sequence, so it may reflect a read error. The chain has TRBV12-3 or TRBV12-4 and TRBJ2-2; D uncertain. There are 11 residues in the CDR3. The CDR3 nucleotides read TGCGCCAGCAGAATAGTGGGGGAGCTGTTTTTT. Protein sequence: CASRIVGELFF.

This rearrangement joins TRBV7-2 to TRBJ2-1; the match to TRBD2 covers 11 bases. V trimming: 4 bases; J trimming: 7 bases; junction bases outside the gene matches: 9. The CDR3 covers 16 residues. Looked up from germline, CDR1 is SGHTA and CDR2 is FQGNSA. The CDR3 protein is CASSYRRGLAVNEQFF. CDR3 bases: TGTGCCAGCAGCTATCGAAGGGGACTAGCGGTTAATGAGCAGTTCTTC.

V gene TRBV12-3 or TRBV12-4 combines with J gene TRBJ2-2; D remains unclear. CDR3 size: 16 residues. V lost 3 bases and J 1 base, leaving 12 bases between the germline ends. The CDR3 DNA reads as TGTGCCAGCAGTTTTCCGGGCCCTAAGAACACCGGGGAGCTGTTTTTT. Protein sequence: CASSFPGPKNTGELFF.

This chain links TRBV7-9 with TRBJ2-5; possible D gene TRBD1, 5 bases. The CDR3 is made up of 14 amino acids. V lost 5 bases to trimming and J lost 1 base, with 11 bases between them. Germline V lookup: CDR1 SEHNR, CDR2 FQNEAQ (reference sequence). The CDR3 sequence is CASSPGHAQETQYF. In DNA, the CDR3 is TGTGCCAGCAGCCCCGGACATGCCCAAGAGACCCAGTACTTC.

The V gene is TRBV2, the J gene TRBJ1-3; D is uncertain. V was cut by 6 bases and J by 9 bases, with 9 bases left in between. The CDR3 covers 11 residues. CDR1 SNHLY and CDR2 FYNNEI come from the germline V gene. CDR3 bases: TGTGCCAGCAGCCTTTGGGGCACCATATATTTT. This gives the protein CASSLWGTIYF.

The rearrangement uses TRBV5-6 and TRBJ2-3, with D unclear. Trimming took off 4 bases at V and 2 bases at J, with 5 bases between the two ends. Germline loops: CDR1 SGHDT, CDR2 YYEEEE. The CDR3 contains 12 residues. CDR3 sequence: CASSQPTDTQYF. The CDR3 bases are TGTGCCAGCAGCCAGCCCACAGATACGCAGTATTTT.

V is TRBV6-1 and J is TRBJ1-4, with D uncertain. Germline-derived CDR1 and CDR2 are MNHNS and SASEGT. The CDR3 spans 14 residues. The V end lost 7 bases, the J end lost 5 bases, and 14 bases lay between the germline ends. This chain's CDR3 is CASTLLAANEKLFF. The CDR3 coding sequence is TGTGCCAGCACCCTGCTCGCTGCAAATGAAAAACTGTTTTTT.

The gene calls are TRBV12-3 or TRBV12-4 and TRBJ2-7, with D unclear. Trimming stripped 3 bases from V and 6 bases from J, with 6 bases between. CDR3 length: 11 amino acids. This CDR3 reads CASSFGPEQYF. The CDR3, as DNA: TGTGCCAGCAGTTTCGGGCCCGAGCAGTACTTC.

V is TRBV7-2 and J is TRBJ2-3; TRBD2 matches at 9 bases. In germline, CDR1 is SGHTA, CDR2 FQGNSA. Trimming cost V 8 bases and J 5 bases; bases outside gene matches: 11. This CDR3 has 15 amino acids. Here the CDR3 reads CASSGGGGPGDTQYF. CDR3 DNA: TGTGCCAGCTCCGGCGGGGGGGGTCCGGGAGATACGCAGTATTTT.

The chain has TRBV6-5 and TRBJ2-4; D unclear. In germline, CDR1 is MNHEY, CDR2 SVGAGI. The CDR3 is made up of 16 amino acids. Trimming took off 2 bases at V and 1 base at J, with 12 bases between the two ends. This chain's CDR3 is CASSYAGASAKNIQYF. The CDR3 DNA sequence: TGTGCCAGCAGTTACGCTGGTGCCTCGGCCAAAAACATTCAGTACTTC.

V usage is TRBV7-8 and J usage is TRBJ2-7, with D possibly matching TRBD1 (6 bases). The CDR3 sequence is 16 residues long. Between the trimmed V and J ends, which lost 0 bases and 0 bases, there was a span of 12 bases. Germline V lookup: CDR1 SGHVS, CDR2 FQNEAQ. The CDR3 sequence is CASSLAKDSSSYEQYF. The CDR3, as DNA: TGTGCCAGCAGCTTAGCTAAGGACAGTAGCTCCTACGAGCAGTACTTC.

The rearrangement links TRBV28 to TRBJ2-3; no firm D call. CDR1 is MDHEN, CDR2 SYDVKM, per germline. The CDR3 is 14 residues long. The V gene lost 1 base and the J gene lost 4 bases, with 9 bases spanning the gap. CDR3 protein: CASSLSAAPDTQYF. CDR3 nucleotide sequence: TGTGCCAGCAGTTTATCAGCAGCTCCAGATACGCAGTATTTT.

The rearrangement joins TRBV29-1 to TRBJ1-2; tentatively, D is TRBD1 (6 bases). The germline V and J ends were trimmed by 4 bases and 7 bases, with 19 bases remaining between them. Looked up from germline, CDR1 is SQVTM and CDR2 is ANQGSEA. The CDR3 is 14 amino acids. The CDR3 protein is CSVAPRGAQGGYTF. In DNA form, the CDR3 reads TGCAGCGTTGCCCCCCGGGGGGCGCAGGGTGGCTACACCTTC.

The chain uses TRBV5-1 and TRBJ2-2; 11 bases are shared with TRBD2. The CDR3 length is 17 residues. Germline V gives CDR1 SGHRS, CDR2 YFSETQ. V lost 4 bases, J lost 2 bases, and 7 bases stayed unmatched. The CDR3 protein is CASSPLGLAANTGELFF. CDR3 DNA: TGCGCCAGCAGCCCGCTGGGACTAGCGGCTAACACCGGGGAGCTGTTTTTT.